This T cell receptor (beta chain) stems from a study of T cells in Graves' hyperthyroidism and ophthalmopathy. Points from the study as a whole: Most clonotypes expanded in thyroid above 0.001 were likewise present in blood.

The CDR3 runs to 14 residues. The V gene lost 3 bases and the J gene lost 4 bases, with 13 bases spanning the gap. Comment on this clonotype: What it recognizes is unknown.

What was amplified from RNA transcripts were TCR beta CDR3 regions. When the TCR CDR3 underwent first-round RT-PCR, the HTBI primer set was used. TCRdb re-derived calls from the multiplex PCR reads in MiXCR, one entry per CDR3 protein. The sample has around 520,000 distinct CDR3 sequences, roughly a quarter seen once. Patients with uncontrolled infections, other autoimmune diseases, pregnancy or lactation were excluded. The receptor comes from a woman in her thirties with Graves' ophthalmopathy. The gene calls are TRBV12-3 or TRBV12-4 and TRBJ2-7, with D perhaps TRBD1 (6 bases). The sequencing sample was made of blood. The CDR3 is CASSLPGQKYEQYF. DNA for the CDR3: TGTGCCAGCAGTTTGCCGGGACAAAAATACGAGCAGTACTTC.